Below are 24 T cell receptor beta chains sequenced from a single sample in a study of chemoradiotherapy in HPV16-positive cancers. Assay used: immunoSEQ multiplex PCR; TCRdb lists only in-frame clones, some missing. In the table there are 36,000 or so clones, about 80% of which are singletons. Sequenced here: blood, sampled from a patient who underwent chemoradiotherapy. Receptors originate from a human donor with HPV-associated anogenital cancer.

This chain connects TRBV9 to TRBJ1-6; D is undetermined. The CDR3 contains 13 residues. Trimming took 0 bases from V and 7 from J, leaving 5 bases between them. The germline V gene encodes CDR1 SGDLS and CDR2 YYNGEE. CDR3 region: CASSVEGNSPLHF. In DNA, the CDR3 is TGTGCCAGCAGCGTAGAGGGAAATTCACCCCTCCACTTT.

CDR3 protein: CASSLVAAGGGETQYF. CDR3 bases: TGTGCCAGCAGCTTAGTCGCAGCGGGGGGAGGGGAGACCCAGTACTTC. The chain has TRBV7-2 and TRBJ2-5; 9 bases are shared with TRBD2. Germline V lookup: CDR1 SGHTA, CDR2 FQGNSA. The CDR3 contains 16 residues. Trimming at V came to 1 base and at J to 5 bases, leaving 8 bases not matched to a gene.

J is TRBJ2-5 and V is TRBV5-1; 11 bases are shared with TRBD2. This CDR3 has 15 amino acids. Germline loops: CDR1 SGHRS, CDR2 YFSETQ. The J segment lost 3 bases and the V segment lost 8 bases, leaving 9 bases of the junction unmatched. CDR3 nucleotides: TGCGCCAGTCGAGATAGCGGGGGGGCCGAAGAGACCCAGTACTTC. Translating gives CASRDSGGAEETQYF.

The chain joins TRBV7-9 to TRBJ2-7, with D hard to call. V was cut by 1 base and J by 5 bases, with 12 bases left in between. Germline values: CDR1 SEHNR, CDR2 FQNEAQ (reference sequence). The CDR3 runs to 14 residues. The CDR3 is CASSLDVGSHEQYF. CDR3 nucleotide sequence: TGTGCCAGCAGCTTAGATGTTGGTAGTCACGAGCAGTACTTC.

The V and J genes are TRBV12-2 and TRBJ2-7; whether TRBD1, the table's D call, matches the DNA was not checked. TRBV12-2 is labeled a pseudogene. There are 22 residues in the CDR3. Here the CDR3 reads CASRFQKGQRKLITGRLNEQYF. Here the CDR3 DNA reads TGTGCAAGTCGCTTCCAAAAGGGGCAGCGAAAGTTGATAACAGGACGGCTGAACGAGCAGTACTTC.

The gene calls are TRBV5-6 and TRBJ2-5; D is possibly TRBD1 or TRBD2 (5 bases each). The CDR3 contains 14 residues. Germline loops: CDR1 SGHDT, CDR2 YYEEEE. Trimming took off 4 bases at V and 4 bases at J, with 14 bases between the two ends. The CDR3 nucleotides read TGTGCCAGCAGCGTCCGAGGGGCAGGAGAGACCCAGTACTTC. Translation gives CASSVRGAGETQYF.

V and J are TRBV11-1 and TRBJ1-4; 9 bases line up with TRBD1. Germline V gives CDR1 SGHAT, CDR2 FQDESV (reference sequence). Trimming took 4 bases from V and 5 from J; bases not matched to a gene: 5. CDR3 length: 15 residues. DNA for the CDR3: TGTGCCAGCAGCTCCGGGGACAGGGCGAATGAAAAACTGTTTTTT. Its protein product is CASSSGDRANEKLFF.

The chain links TRBV5-8 to TRBJ2-1, with D unresolved. CDR1 and CDR2 (germline): SGHTS, YDEGEE. Trimming pared 5 bases from V and 0 bases from J, leaving 6 bases between. There are 13 residues in the CDR3. The CDR3, as DNA: TGTGCCAGCAGTTCGAGCTCCTACAATGAGCAGTTCTTC. It codes for CASSSSSYNEQFF.

The chain uses TRBV9 and TRBJ2-3; maybe TRBD1 (5 bases). V gave up 1 base and J gave up 6 bases, with 15 bases separating them. CDR3 length: 15 residues. The germline V gene has CDR1 SGDLS and CDR2 YYNGEE. The DNA of the CDR3 is TGTGCCAGCAGCGTATCCCCGACAGTTGTTGATACGCAGTATTTT. As protein: CASSVSPTVVDTQYF.

This chain links TRBV7-9 with TRBJ2-1, with D maybe TRBD2 (5 bases). In germline, CDR1 is SEHNR, CDR2 FQNEAQ (reference sequence). This CDR3 is built from 14 residues. The V and J ends lost 5 bases and 7 bases respectively, with 15 bases between them. For the CDR3, the DNA is TGTGCCAGCAGCCGTTACTTACTAGGGAATGAGCAGTTCTTC. It encodes CASSRYLLGNEQFF. Variable domain in full (rest from reference TRBV7-9 and TRBJ2-1): DTGVSQNPRHKITKRGQNVTFRCDPISEHNRLYWYRQTLGQGPEFLTYFQNEAQLEKSRLLSDRFSAERPKGSFSTLEIQRTEQGDSAMYLCASSRYLLGNEQFFGPGTRLTVL.

A single count supports this clone. This chain uses TRBV7-2 with TRBJ2-7; D gene uncertain. This CDR3 contains 14 residues. In germline, CDR1 is SGHTA, CDR2 FQGNSA. V lost 7 bases, J lost 2 bases, and 15 bases lay in between. The CDR3 protein is CASTWPNKAYEQYF. Written as DNA, the CDR3 is TGTGCCAGCACTTGGCCGAACAAAGCCTACGAGCAGTACTTC.

J is TRBJ2-1 and V is TRBV7-2; D assignment may be TRBD1 or TRBD2 (5 bases each). CDR3 length equals 14 residues. Germline loops: CDR1 SGHTA, CDR2 FQGNSA. With 5 bases removed from V and 7 bases from J, the gap between germline ends came to 15 bases. The DNA for the CDR3 is TGTGCCAGCAGCCTCCGTTGGGGGATTAATGAGCAGTTCTTC. As protein: CASSLRWGINEQFF.

The chain couples TRBV6-6 to TRBJ1-1; D is possibly TRBD1 (5 bases). Germline CDR1 MNHNY, CDR2 SVGAGI (reference sequence). Trimming removed 8 bases from V and 11 bases from J, with 15 bases in between. CDR3 length: 11 residues. CDR3 protein: CASVLEGRAFF. As DNA, the CDR3 is TGTGCCAGCGTCCTCGAGGGGAGGGCTTTCTTT.

This chain uses TRBV6-1 with TRBJ1-6; TRBD1 aligns across 7 bases. The CDR3 is 14 amino acids. Germline loops: CDR1 MNHNS, CDR2 SASEGT. Losses at the gene ends were 8 bases for V and 9 bases for J; bases not matched to a gene: 10. The CDR3 sequence: CASCGQVGVSPLHF. CDR3 bases: TGTGCCAGCTGTGGACAGGTCGGGGTTTCACCCCTCCACTTT.

The chain uses TRBV14 and TRBJ1-2; a possible D gene is TRBD1 (5 bases). The V end was cut by 1 base, the J end by 7 bases, with 10 bases between. CDR3 length: 13 residues. The germline V gene has CDR1 SGHDN and CDR2 FVKESK. CDR3 coding DNA: TGTGCCAGCAGCCAAGGGCAGGGTGGTGGCTACACCTTC. This gives the protein CASSQGQGGGYTF.

The J gene is TRBJ1-2, the V gene TRBV6-1; D is unresolved. CDR1 is MNHNS and CDR2 is SASEGT in the germline V gene. The CDR3 length is 16 residues. Trimming pared 2 bases from V and 9 bases from J, leaving 22 bases between. The CDR3 reads CASSESSTAHRRSYTF. In DNA form, the CDR3 reads TGTGCCAGCAGTGAAAGTTCAACAGCCCACAGACGGAGCTACACCTTC.

The chain has TRBV29-1 and TRBJ1-2; 7 bases match TRBD1. Germline loops: CDR1 SQVTM, CDR2 ANQGSEA. The CDR3 length is 14 residues. Trimming cost V 4 bases and J 7 bases; bases outside gene matches: 12. The CDR3 DNA reads TGCAGCGTTGGACAGGGAAAAATACTAGGTGGCTACACCTTC. It codes for CSVGQGKILGGYTF.

The chain joins TRBV29-1 to TRBJ1-1; no reliable D call. Trimming pared 7 bases from V and 1 base from J, leaving 13 bases between. The CDR3 has 13 amino acids. CDR1 is SQVTM, CDR2 ANQGSEA, per germline. DNA for the CDR3: TGCAGCGCTGACGGGCGGGAGAACACTGAAGCTTTCTTT. This sequence encodes CSADGRENTEAFF.

This rearrangement joins TRBV5-1 to TRBJ2-2; TRBD1 agrees at 9 bases. The CDR3 is 16 amino acids. Germline V gives CDR1 SGHRS, CDR2 YFSETQ. The V segment lost 4 bases and the J segment 0 bases; nucleotides outside the gene matches: 4. This chain's CDR3 is CASSITGGPNTGELFF. The CDR3, as DNA: TGCGCCAGCAGCATCACAGGGGGCCCGAACACCGGGGAGCTGTTTTTT.

This chain links TRBV10-3 with TRBJ1-3; 8 nucleotides agree with TRBD1. V shed 10 bases and J 0 bases; nucleotides not matched to a gene: 5. The germline CDR1 and CDR2 sequences are ENHRY and SYGVKD. This CDR3 spans 14 amino acids. The DNA of the CDR3 is TGTGCCAGCAATACAGGGGGCTCTGGAAACACCATATATTTT. It is translated as CASNTGGSGNTIYF.

This chain joins TRBV19 and TRBJ1-5, with TRBD1 matching over 8 bases. This CDR3 region has 19 residues. CDR1 LNHDA and CDR2 SQIVND come from the germline V gene (reference sequence). Trimming cost V 0 bases and J 6 bases; bases outside gene matches: 16. CDR3 residues: CASSIDGRTGRKYTQPQHF. CDR3 bases: TGTGCCAGTAGTATAGATGGGCGGACAGGGCGGAAGTATACTCAGCCCCAGCATTTT.

J is TRBJ2-3 and V is TRBV30; weak D call: TRBD2 (5 bases). The V end lost 2 bases, the J end lost 0 bases, and 12 bases lay between the germline ends. Germline V gives CDR1 GTSNPN, CDR2 SVGIG (reference sequence). The CDR3 is 15 residues long. CDR3 coding DNA: TGTGCCTGGAGTACTATAGGACTGAGCACAGATACGCAGTATTTT. Protein sequence: CAWSTIGLSTDTQYF.

This clone was seen just once. V gene TRBV18 combines with J gene TRBJ1-2; D is unclear. Deletions cut 3 bases from V and 2 bases from J, with 16 bases between. This CDR3 has 16 residues. Germline values: CDR1 KGHSH, CDR2 LQKENI. This CDR3 reads CASSPERASFNYGYTF. The CDR3 nucleotides are TGTGCCAGCTCACCTGAAAGGGCCTCCTTCAACTATGGCTACACCTTC. Full variable domain (outside the CDR3, taken from reference TRBV18 and TRBJ1-2): NAGVMQNPRHLVRRRGQEARLRCSPMKGHSHVYWYRQLPEEGLKFMVYLQKENIIDESGMPKERFSAEFPKEGPSILRIQQVVRGDSAAYFCASSPERASFNYGYTFGSGTRLTVV.

The CDR3 loop is CASFGLAENEQFF. As DNA, the CDR3 is TGTGCCAGCTTTGGACTAGCGGAAAATGAGCAGTTCTTC. The chain carries TRBV6-5 and TRBJ2-1; 10 nucleotides agree with TRBD2. The CDR3 length is 13 residues. Per the germline V gene, CDR1 is MNHEY and CDR2 is SVGAGI. V shed 8 bases and J 7 bases; nucleotides not matched to a gene: 5.